The clone carrying this T cell receptor (beta chain) was seen many times. Its antigen is unknown. Trimming stripped 10 bases from V and 7 bases from J, with 25 bases between. CDR1 is ENHRY and CDR2 is SYGVKD in the germline V gene. The length of the CDR3 is 15 residues. The source of the sample is a study of Graves' ophthalmopathy and Graves' hyperthyroidism. Study as a whole: Hyperthyroidism was considered stable when no ophthalmopathy appeared within 18 months of follow-up. Study-level findings and limits: A 13-signature model separated ophthalmopathy from stable hyperthyroidism, reaching about 91% sensitivity and approximately 81% specificity cross-validated. Detected in blood as well were most expanded thyroid clonotypes with frequency above 0.001.

Other autoimmune diseases, uncontrolled infections, pregnancy or lactation ruled patients out of participation. Using RNA transcripts, the TCR beta CDR3 regions were amplified. HTBI primers were employed in first-round RT-PCR, then a second-round multiplex PCR followed. TCRdb fed the multiplex PCR reads into MiXCR, producing one record per CDR3 protein. The sample records around 1.1 million distinct CDR3 sequences, about 35% being singletons. V gene TRBV10-3 combines with J gene TRBJ1-2, with D possibly matching TRBD1 (6 bases). Material: peripheral blood or thyroid tissue (not recorded which). This clonotype originated in an adult man with Graves' hyperthyroidism. CDR3 DNA: TGTGCCACCACTCTGATGGACGCAGGGGATAGTGGCTACACCTTC. Residues: CATTLMDAGDSGYTF.